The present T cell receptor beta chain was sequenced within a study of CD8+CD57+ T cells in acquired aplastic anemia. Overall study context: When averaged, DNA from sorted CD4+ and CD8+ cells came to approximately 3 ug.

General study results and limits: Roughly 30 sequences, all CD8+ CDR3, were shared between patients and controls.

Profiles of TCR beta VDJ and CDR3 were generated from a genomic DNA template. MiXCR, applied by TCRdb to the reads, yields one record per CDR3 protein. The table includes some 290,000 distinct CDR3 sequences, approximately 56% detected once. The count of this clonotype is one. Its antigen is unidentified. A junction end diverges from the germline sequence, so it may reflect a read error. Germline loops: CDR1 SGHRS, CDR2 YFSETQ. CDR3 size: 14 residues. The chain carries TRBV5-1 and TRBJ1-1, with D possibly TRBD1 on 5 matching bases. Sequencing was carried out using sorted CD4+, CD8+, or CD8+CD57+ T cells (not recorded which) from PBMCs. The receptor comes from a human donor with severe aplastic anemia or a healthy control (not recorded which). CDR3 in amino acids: CVSSFSAGADEAFF. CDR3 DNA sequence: TGCGTCAGCAGCTTCAGTGCTGGGGCGGATGAAGCTTTCTTT.